The 28 T cell receptor beta chains in this list originate from one sample, sequenced in a study of T-cell reconstitution after alpha-beta-depleted transplantation in children. Using unique molecular identifiers, the investigators prepared the TCRbeta library. TCRdb itself ran the PCR reads through MiXCR, one entry per CDR3 protein. The data contain 500,000 to 600,000 distinct CDR3 sequences, over 25% of them singletons. The sample in question was PBMCs, obtained before TCRalphabeta/CD19-depleted stem cell transplant. These TCRs come from a boy in the first two years of life with Wiskott-Aldrich syndrome, due to receive a stem cell transplant.

This clonotype was observed a single time. The gene calls are TRBV7-2 and TRBJ2-1; no firm D call. V lost 1 base and J 7 bases, leaving 14 bases between the germline ends. The length of the CDR3 is 15 residues. Germline assignment: CDR1 SGHTA and CDR2 FQGNSA. The CDR3 spells CASSLGSSTSNEQFF. CDR3 in DNA: TGTGCCAGCAGCTTAGGTAGCTCGACGTCGAATGAGCAGTTCTTC.

V usage is TRBV11-2 and J usage is TRBJ2-1, with 9 bases identical to TRBD2. CDR1 is SGHAT and CDR2 is FQNNGV in the germline V gene. V lost 5 bases, J lost 0 bases, and 11 bases stayed unmatched. There are 18 residues in the CDR3. CDR3 DNA sequence: TGTGCCAGCAGCCTGGTAGCGGGAGCGGGAAGCTCCTACAATGAGCAGTTCTTC. Translated: CASSLVAGAGSSYNEQFF.

Only a few counts were recorded for this clonotype. This chain joins TRBV10-3 and TRBJ1-1, with D unresolved. V gave up 6 bases and J gave up 8 bases, with 25 bases separating them. This CDR3 comprises 16 residues. Germline CDR1 and CDR2: ENHRY and SYGVKD. The CDR3 DNA sequence: TGTGCCATCAGCCTCGGGGTTAACCTCGAGTCGCGGGAAGCTTTCTTT. Translated, it gives CAISLGVNLESREAFF.

The chain joins TRBV5-1 to TRBJ2-1, with 14 bases matching TRBD2. This CDR3 has 17 amino acids. The germline V gene has CDR1 SGHRS and CDR2 YFSETQ. V shed 4 bases, J shed 7 bases, and the junction held 10 bases outside the gene matches. The CDR3 reads CASSRPGTSGSSNEQFF. The CDR3 DNA reads as TGCGCCAGCAGCCGCCCCGGGACTAGCGGGAGCTCAAATGAGCAGTTCTTC.

Only a few counts were recorded for this clonotype. The J gene is TRBJ1-5, the V gene TRBV5-1; D is ambiguous. Per germline, CDR1 SGHRS and CDR2 YFSETQ. Trimming shortened V by 0 bases and J by 3 bases, and 10 bases separated the two germline ends. The CDR3 runs 15 residues. The CDR3: CASSLAGLYNQPQHF. CDR3 DNA: TGCGCCAGCAGCTTGGCTGGGTTGTACAATCAGCCCCAGCATTTT.

This chain uses TRBV20-1 with TRBJ2-4; D gene uncertain. V was clipped by 5 bases and J by 0 bases, with 11 bases between them. Per germline, CDR1 DFQATT and CDR2 SNEGSKA (reference sequence). The CDR3 has 14 residues. The CDR3 sequence is CSAASGLAKNIQYF. In nucleotides, the CDR3 is TGCAGTGCTGCGTCAGGTCTAGCCAAAAACATTCAGTACTTC.

This chain links TRBV3-1 with TRBJ2-5; D is ambiguous. Germline V lookup: CDR1 LGHDT, CDR2 YNNKEL (reference sequence). The CDR3 runs to 13 residues. V was cut by 1 base and J by 5 bases, with 8 bases left in between. The CDR3 DNA sequence: TGTGCCAGCAGCCAAGGCTACTGGGAGACCCAGTACTTC. Its protein is CASSQGYWETQYF.

This clonotype was recorded once. V gene TRBV27 combines with J gene TRBJ2-3; TRBD2 matches 7 bases. Germline trimming cut 8 bases from V and 8 bases from J; bases unmatched to any gene: 16. The CDR3 spans 15 residues. Germline values: CDR1 MNHEY, CDR2 SMNVEV (reference sequence). CDR3 coding DNA: TGTGCCAGCTCATCTAGCGGCCGTCCTCAGGGTACGCAGTATTTT. Protein: CASSSSGRPQGTQYF.

This clonotype occurred a few times. The rearrangement links TRBV10-3 to TRBJ2-1; 9 bases are shared with TRBD1. V lost 0 bases, J lost 4 bases, and 16 bases stayed unmatched. Germline values: CDR1 ENHRY, CDR2 SYGVKD. The CDR3 runs to 20 residues. The CDR3 here is CAISESGGQGRSGLYNEQFF. As DNA, the CDR3 is TGTGCCATCAGTGAGTCGGGGGGACAGGGAAGATCGGGTTTATACAATGAGCAGTTCTTC.

This chain joins TRBV12-3 or TRBV12-4 and TRBJ1-3; TRBD1 might be the D (6 bases). The CDR3 has 14 amino acids. V dropped 10 bases and J dropped 0 bases, with 13 bases sitting between them. CDR3 DNA: TGTGCCACCGTCAGGGACACCTCTGGAAACACCATATATTTT. The encoded protein is CATVRDTSGNTIYF.

The chain couples TRBV24-1 to TRBJ1-5, with D possibly TRBD1 on 6 matching bases. CDR1 is KGHDR, CDR2 SFDVKD, per germline. CDR3 size: 14 residues. The V gene lost 5 bases and the J gene lost 6 bases, with 13 bases spanning the gap. CDR3 amino acids: CATSGQTGSQPQHF. The DNA for the CDR3 is TGTGCCACCAGTGGACAAACAGGGAGTCAGCCCCAGCATTTT.

There are a few counts of this clonotype. The rearrangement links TRBV11-2 to TRBJ2-7, with D perhaps matching TRBD1 or TRBD2 (5 bases each). Trimming left V 6 bases short and J 2 bases short, with 17 bases between. The germline CDR1 and CDR2 sequences are SGHAT and FQNNGV. The CDR3 consists of 15 residues. The CDR3 bases are TGTGCCAGCAGAAAGAACCGGGACGGAACCTACGAGCAGTACTTC. Protein: CASRKNRDGTYEQYF.

A few counts support this clonotype. This chain links TRBV3-1 with TRBJ2-1, with TRBD2 matching over 8 bases. CDR1 LGHDT and CDR2 YNNKEL come from the germline V gene (reference sequence). The CDR3 is 16 amino acids. With V trimmed by 4 bases and J by 4 bases, 9 bases remained unmatched. The CDR3 DNA reads TGTGCCAGCAGCCCCAATAGCGGGAAACTATACAATGAGCAGTTCTTC. Protein: CASSPNSGKLYNEQFF.

The table lists this clonotype with a few counts. The chain joins TRBV6-1 to TRBJ2-1; D is possibly TRBD1 (5 bases). Germline V gives CDR1 MNHNS, CDR2 SASEGT. The CDR3 is 15 residues long. With 6 bases removed from V and 2 bases from J, the gap between germline ends came to 14 bases. CDR3 sequence reads: CASRVRETAYNEQFF. As DNA, the CDR3 is TGTGCCAGCAGGGTCAGGGAAACGGCCTACAATGAGCAGTTCTTC.

This clonotype was seen only a few times. V and J are TRBV9 and TRBJ2-1, with D perhaps matching TRBD2 (7 bases). Germline CDR1 SGDLS, CDR2 YYNGEE. The V end was cut by 0 bases, the J end by 4 bases, with 23 bases between. The CDR3 is 19 amino acids. The CDR3 protein is CASSVVTGAAGAGYNEQFF. DNA for the CDR3: TGTGCCAGCAGCGTAGTAACGGGGGCCGCGGGAGCAGGTTACAATGAGCAGTTCTTC.

This clonotype was recorded a few times. The rearrangement uses TRBV2 and TRBJ2-1; D might be TRBD2 (6 bases). This CDR3 is built from 17 residues. The V gene lost 4 bases and the J gene lost 0 bases, with 16 bases spanning the gap. In germline, CDR1 is SNHLY, CDR2 FYNNEI. The CDR3: CASSALAAHSSYNEQFF. The CDR3 nucleotides are TGTGCCAGCAGTGCGTTAGCGGCACATAGCTCCTACAATGAGCAGTTCTTC.

This clonotype has a handful of counts. The chain combines TRBV28 with TRBJ2-7; weak D call: TRBD2 (5 bases). The germline V gene encodes CDR1 MDHEN and CDR2 SYDVKM. The CDR3 contains 12 residues. The ends were cut back, 3 bases at V and 10 bases at J, with 13 bases in the middle. CDR3 sequence (DNA): TGTGCCAGCAGTTTCCAGCGGCAAATACAGTACTTC. Amino acids: CASSFQRQIQYF.

This clonotype was seen only a few times. This chain uses TRBV28 with TRBJ2-7, with 8 bases matching TRBD1. Germline loops: CDR1 MDHEN, CDR2 SYDVKM. V lost 5 bases to trimming and J lost 3 bases; unmatched junction nucleotides: 9. The CDR3 runs to 15 residues. CDR3: CASSPKGQDHYEQYF. The CDR3 nucleotides read TGTGCCAGCAGTCCGAAGGGACAGGACCACTACGAGCAGTACTTC. The full variable domain, in which reference TRBV28 and TRBJ2-7 provide the parts outside the CDR3, is DVKVTQSSRYLVKRTGEKVFLECVQDMDHENMFWYRQDPGLGLRLIYFSYDVKMKEKGDIPEGYSVSREKKERFSLILESASTNQTSMYLCASSPKGQDHYEQYFGPGTRLTVT.

There are a few counts of this clonotype. The chain uses TRBV20-1 and TRBJ2-7; tentatively, D is TRBD1 (6 bases). Deletions cut 4 bases from V and 6 bases from J, with 25 bases between. Per the germline V gene, CDR1 is DFQATT and CDR2 is SNEGSKA (reference sequence). This CDR3 contains 16 residues. The CDR3 loop reads CSAIPIPGAGKAEQYF. CDR3 nucleotides: TGCAGTGCTATCCCCATACCAGGGGCAGGGAAGGCCGAGCAGTACTTC.

This clonotype was seen a few times. The chain uses TRBV2 and TRBJ1-2; 7 bases line up with TRBD1. V lost 0 bases to trimming and J lost 10 bases; unmatched junction nucleotides: 5. Germline lookup yields CDR1 SNHLY and CDR2 FYNNEI. This CDR3 comprises 13 residues. For the CDR3, the DNA is TGTGCCAGCAGTGAAGCGAGACAGGGTGTCTACACCTTC. It is translated as CASSEARQGVYTF.

This clonotype was seen a few times. The genes are TRBV7-9 and TRBJ2-7, with D uncertain. Germline-derived CDR1 and CDR2 are SEHNR and FQNEAQ (reference sequence). V was trimmed by 5 bases and J by 2 bases, leaving 13 bases between them. The CDR3 length is 14 residues. Written as DNA, the CDR3 is TGTGCCAGCAGCCCCCTTGGGCAGCCCTACGAGCAGTACTTC. As protein: CASSPLGQPYEQYF.

The rearrangement joins TRBV2 to TRBJ2-1; D possibly corresponds to TRBD1 (8 bases). In germline, CDR1 is SNHLY, CDR2 FYNNEI. The CDR3 runs 15 residues. The V end was cut by 5 bases, the J end by 7 bases, with 18 bases between. In nucleotides, the CDR3 is TGTGCCAGCAGTCCGAAGGCACAGGGGGGGAATGAGCAGTTCTTC. It translates to CASSPKAQGGNEQFF.

The V and J genes are TRBV21-1 and TRBJ2-7; the table's D gene call, TRBD2, was not cross checked with the DNA. TRBV21-1 is labeled a pseudogene. This CDR3 comprises 15 residues. CDR3 in DNA: TGTGCCAGCCCGGGAGGCTCCGAGGTCCCCTACGAGCAGTACTTC. This translates into CASPGGSEVPYEQYF.

The chain carries TRBV5-1 and TRBJ2-3, with 9 nucleotides matching TRBD2. Germline V gene sequence: CDR1 SGHRS, CDR2 YFSETQ. The CDR3 runs 16 residues. The J segment lost 2 bases and the V segment lost 5 bases, leaving 9 bases of the junction unmatched. CDR3 in DNA: TGCGCCAGCAGTTTAGCGGGAGCCCTTGTCACAGATACGCAGTATTTT. This gives the protein CASSLAGALVTDTQYF.

V and J are TRBV10-3 and TRBJ2-1, with 10 nucleotides matching TRBD2. Germline values: CDR1 ENHRY, CDR2 SYGVKD. V dropped 7 bases and J dropped 10; count of bases not matched to a gene: 10. The CDR3 contains 14 residues. In DNA form, the CDR3 reads TGTGCCATCAAGGGAGCGGGAGGGCCTTACGAGCAGTTCTTC. It yields the protein CAIKGAGGPYEQFF.

This clonotype turned up a few times. This chain connects TRBV20-1 to TRBJ1-4; D is ambiguous. Looked up from germline, CDR1 is DFQATT and CDR2 is SNEGSKA (reference sequence). Trimming pared 4 bases from V and 4 bases from J, leaving 7 bases between. The CDR3 runs 12 residues. This CDR3 reads CSAKVYNEKLFF. CDR3 nucleotides: TGCAGTGCTAAAGTGTATAATGAAAAACTGTTTTTT.

A few counts support this clonotype. The chain uses TRBV5-1 and TRBJ1-1; 8 bases fit TRBD1. The length of the CDR3 is 15 residues. The V and J ends lost 0 bases and 0 bases, in that order; junction bases with no gene match: 1. From germline, CDR1 is SGHRS and CDR2 YFSETQ. In DNA form, the CDR3 reads TGCGCCAGCAGCTTGGGGGACAGGCTGAACACTGAAGCTTTCTTT. The encoded protein is CASSLGDRLNTEAFF.

The V gene is TRBV28, the J gene TRBJ2-3; D remains unclear. The CDR3 sequence is 13 residues long. Germline CDR1 MDHEN, CDR2 SYDVKM. V shed 7 bases and J shed 0 bases, with 8 bases lying between them. The CDR3 region has the DNA TGTGCCAGCAAGGACGGTAGCACAGATACGCAGTATTTT. Translation: CASKDGSTDTQYF.